This TCR beta chain was documented in a study of vaccination effects on CD4 cells after COVID-19. Study-wide findings and caveats: Early post-infection timepoints were missing from the study, which also had few convalescent patients. Late in the post-vaccination period, infection-induced and vaccine-induced clones underwent marked clonal contraction.

The data were produced by immunoSEQ multiplex PCR, yet TCRdb's version contains in-frame clones alone and is incomplete. The table lists about 41,000 clones, more than 60% of them singletons. On this clone: The antigen is not known.

Before sequencing, viral peptide pools were used by the ViraFEST assay to expand antigen-specific CD4+ T cells. The culture ran for approximately 9 days before CD4+ T cells were isolated. All vaccine recipients tested negative for nucleocapsid antibodies and had never contracted SARS-CoV-2 infection. Days 3 and 7 saw half the medium replaced with IL-2 medium. V shed 6 bases and J shed 10 bases, with 14 bases lying between them. The length of the CDR3 is 12 residues. Germline V gene lookup returns CDR1 KGHDR and CDR2 SFDVKD. The source of this sequence is a human donor who received a COVID-19 vaccine. Sequenced here: CD4+ T cells from PBMCs cultured with HCoV-OC43 spike peptides, sampled before COVID-19 vaccination. Subset meaning: HCoV-OC43 spike overlapping peptide pool stimulation. V gene TRBV24-1 combines with J gene TRBJ1-1; the D gene is possibly TRBD1 (6 bases). CDR3 nucleotides: TGTGCCACCAGTCCAGGGGAGAAGGGAGCTTTCTTT. This gives the protein CATSPGEKGAFF.